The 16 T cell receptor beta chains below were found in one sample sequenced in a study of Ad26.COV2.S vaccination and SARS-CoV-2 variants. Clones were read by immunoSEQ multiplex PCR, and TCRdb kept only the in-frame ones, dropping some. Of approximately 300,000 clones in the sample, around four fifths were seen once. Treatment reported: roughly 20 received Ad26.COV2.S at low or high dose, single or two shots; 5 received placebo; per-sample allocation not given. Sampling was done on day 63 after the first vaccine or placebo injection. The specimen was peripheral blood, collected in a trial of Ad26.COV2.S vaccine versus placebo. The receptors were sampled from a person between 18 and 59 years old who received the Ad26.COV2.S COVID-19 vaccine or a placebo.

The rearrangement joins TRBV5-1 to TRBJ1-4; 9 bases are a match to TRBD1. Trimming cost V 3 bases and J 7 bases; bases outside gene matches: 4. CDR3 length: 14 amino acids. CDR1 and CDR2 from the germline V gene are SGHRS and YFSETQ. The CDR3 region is CASSWGQGGEKLFF. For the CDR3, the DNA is TGCGCCAGCAGCTGGGGACAGGGCGGTGAAAAACTGTTTTTT.

The chain's CDR3 is CASRGALIQGSYGYTF. The CDR3 DNA is TGTGCCAGTAGAGGGGCCCTAATACAGGGTTCCTATGGCTACACCTTC. The V call is TRBV19, the J call TRBJ1-2, with TRBD1 as a possible D gene (6 bases). V was trimmed by 6 bases and J by 4 bases, leaving 21 bases between them. This CDR3 comprises 16 residues. CDR1 is LNHDA and CDR2 is SQIVND in the germline V gene (reference sequence).

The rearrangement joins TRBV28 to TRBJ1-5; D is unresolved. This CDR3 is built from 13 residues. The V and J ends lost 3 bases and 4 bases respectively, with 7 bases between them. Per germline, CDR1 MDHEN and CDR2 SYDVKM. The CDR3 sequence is CASSFRWNQPQHF. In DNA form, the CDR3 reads TGTGCCAGCAGTTTTCGATGGAATCAGCCCCAGCATTTT.

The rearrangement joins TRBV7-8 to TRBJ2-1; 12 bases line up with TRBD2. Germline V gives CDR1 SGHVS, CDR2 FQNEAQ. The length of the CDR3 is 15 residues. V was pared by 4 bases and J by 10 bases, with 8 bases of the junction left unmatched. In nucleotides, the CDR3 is TGTGCCAGCAGCTCCGGGACTAGCGGGTGGAAGGAGCAGTTCTTC. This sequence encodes CASSSGTSGWKEQFF. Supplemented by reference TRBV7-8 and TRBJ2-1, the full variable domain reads GAGVSQSPRYKVAKRGQDVALRCDPISGHVSLFWYQQALGQGPEFLTYFQNEAQLDKSGLPSDRFFAERPEGSVSTLKIQRTQQEDSAVYLCASSSGTSGWKEQFFGPGTRLTVL.

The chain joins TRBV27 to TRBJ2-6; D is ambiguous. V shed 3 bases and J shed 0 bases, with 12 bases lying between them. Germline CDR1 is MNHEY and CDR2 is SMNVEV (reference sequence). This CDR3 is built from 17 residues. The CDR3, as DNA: TGTGCCAGCAGTTTCCTTCCCGTTTACTCTGGGGCCAACGTCCTGACTTTC. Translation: CASSFLPVYSGANVLTF.

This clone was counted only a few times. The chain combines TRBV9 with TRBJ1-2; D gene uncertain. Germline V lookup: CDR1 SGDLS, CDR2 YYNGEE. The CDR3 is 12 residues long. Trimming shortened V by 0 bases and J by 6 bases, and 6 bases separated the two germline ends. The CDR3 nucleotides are TGTGCCAGCAGCGTAGACAGTCATGGCTACACCTTC. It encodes CASSVDSHGYTF.

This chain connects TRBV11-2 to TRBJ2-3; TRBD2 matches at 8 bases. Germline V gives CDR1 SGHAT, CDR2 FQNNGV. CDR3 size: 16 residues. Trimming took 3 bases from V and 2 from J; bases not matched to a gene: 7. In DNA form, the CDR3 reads TGTGCCAGCAGCTTTTTAGCGGGGACTGCCACAGATACGCAGTATTTT. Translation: CASSFLAGTATDTQYF.

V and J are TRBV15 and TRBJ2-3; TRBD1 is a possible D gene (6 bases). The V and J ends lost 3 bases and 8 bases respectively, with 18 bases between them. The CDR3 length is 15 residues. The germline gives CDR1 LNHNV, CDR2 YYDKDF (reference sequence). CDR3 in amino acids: CATSSHTPGHFTQYF. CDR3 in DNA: TGTGCCACCAGCAGTCACACCCCGGGACACTTTACGCAGTATTTT.

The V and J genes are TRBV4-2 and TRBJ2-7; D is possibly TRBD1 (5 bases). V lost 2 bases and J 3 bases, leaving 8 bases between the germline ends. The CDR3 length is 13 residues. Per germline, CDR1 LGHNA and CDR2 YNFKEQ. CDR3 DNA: TGTGCCAGCAGCCAAATTACAGGCTACGAGCAGTACTTC. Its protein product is CASSQITGYEQYF.

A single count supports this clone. DNA for the CDR3: TGTGCCAGCAGCGATGCGAGGACAGGGAGCAATCAGCCCCAGCATTTT. Translation: CASSDARTGSNQPQHF. The V and J genes are TRBV2 and TRBJ1-5; 8 nucleotides line up with TRBD1. V shed 6 bases, J shed 1 base, and the junction held 8 bases outside the gene matches. The germline gives CDR1 SNHLY, CDR2 FYNNEI. The CDR3 has 16 amino acids.

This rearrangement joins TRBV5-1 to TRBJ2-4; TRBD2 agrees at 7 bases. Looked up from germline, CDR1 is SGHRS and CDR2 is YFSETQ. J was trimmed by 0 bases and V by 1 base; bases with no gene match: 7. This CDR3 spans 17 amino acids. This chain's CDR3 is CASSLQGGGLAKNIQYF. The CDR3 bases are TGCGCCAGCAGCTTGCAAGGCGGGGGACTAGCCAAAAACATTCAGTACTTC. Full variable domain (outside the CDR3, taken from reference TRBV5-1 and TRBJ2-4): KAGVTQTPRYLIKTRGQQVTLSCSPISGHRSVSWYQQTPGQGLQFLFEYFSETQRNKGNFPGRFSGRQFSNSRSEMNVSTLELGDSALYLCASSLQGGGLAKNIQYFGAGTRLSVL.

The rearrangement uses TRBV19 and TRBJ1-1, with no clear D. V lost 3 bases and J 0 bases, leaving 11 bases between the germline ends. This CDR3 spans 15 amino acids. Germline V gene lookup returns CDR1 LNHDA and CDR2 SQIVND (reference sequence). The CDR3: CASSIQDGVNTEAFF. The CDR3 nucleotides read TGTGCCAGTAGTATTCAGGACGGGGTGAACACTGAAGCTTTCTTT. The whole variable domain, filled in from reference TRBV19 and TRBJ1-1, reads DGGITQSPKYLFRKEGQNVTLSCEQNLNHDAMYWYRQDPGQGLRLIYYSQIVNDFQKGDIAEGYSVSREKKESFPLTVTSAQKNPTAFYLCASSIQDGVNTEAFFGQGTRLTVV.

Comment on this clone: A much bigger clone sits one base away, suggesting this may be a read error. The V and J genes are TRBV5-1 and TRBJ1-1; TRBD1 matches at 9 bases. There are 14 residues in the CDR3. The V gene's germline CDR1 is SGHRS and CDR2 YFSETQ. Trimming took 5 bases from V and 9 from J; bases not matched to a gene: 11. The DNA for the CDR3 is TGCGCCAGCAGAGGGACAGGGACAATGACTAAAGCTTTCTTT. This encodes CASRGTGTMTKAFF.

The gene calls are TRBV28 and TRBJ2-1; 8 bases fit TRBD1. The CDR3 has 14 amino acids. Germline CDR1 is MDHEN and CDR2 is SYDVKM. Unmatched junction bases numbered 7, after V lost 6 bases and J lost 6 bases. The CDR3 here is CASRFDRGSNEQFF. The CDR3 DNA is TGTGCCAGCAGATTCGACAGGGGCTCCAATGAGCAGTTCTTC.

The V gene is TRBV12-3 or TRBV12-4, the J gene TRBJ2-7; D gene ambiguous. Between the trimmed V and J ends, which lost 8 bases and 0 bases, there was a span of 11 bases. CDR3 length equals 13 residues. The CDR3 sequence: CASGLLSSYEQYF. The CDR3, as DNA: TGTGCCAGCGGTCTATTAAGCTCCTACGAGCAGTACTTC.

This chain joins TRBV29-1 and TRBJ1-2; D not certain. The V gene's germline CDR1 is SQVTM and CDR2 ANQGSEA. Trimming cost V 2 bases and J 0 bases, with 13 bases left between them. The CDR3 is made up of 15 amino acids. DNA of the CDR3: TGCAGCGTTGAAATGGCAGGTTCAGCTAACTATGGCTACACCTTC. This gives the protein CSVEMAGSANYGYTF.